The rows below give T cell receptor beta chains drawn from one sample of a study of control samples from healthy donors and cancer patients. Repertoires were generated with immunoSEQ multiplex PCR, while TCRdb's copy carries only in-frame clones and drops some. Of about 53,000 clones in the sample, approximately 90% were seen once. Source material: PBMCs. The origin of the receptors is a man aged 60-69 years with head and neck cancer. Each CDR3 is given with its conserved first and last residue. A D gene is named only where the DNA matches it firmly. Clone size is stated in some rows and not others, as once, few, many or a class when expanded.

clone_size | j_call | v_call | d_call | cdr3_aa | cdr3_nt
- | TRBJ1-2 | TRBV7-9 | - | CASSLEGRILYGYTF | TGTGCCAGCAGCTTAGAGGGCAGGATTCTTTATGGCTACACCTTC
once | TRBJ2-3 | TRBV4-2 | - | CASSQVERADTQYF | TGTGCCAGCAGCCAAGTCGAGAGGGCCGATACGCAGTATTTT
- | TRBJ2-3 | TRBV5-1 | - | CASSPPTLDGTDTQYF | TGCGCCAGCAGCCCACCCACACTCGACGGCACAGATACGCAGTATTTT
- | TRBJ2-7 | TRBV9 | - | CASSVDPDPYEQYF | TGTGCCAGCAGCGTTGACCCTGATCCCTACGAGCAGTACTTC
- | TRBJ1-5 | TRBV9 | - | CASSADGGQPQHF | TGTGCCAGCAGCGCTGATGGGGGTCAGCCCCAGCATTTT
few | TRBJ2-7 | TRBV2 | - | CASISSRISYEQYF | TGTGCCAGCATCTCTAGCCGAATCTCCTACGAGCAGTACTTC
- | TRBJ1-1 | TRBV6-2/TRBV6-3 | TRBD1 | CASSYGGGVAEAFF | TGTGCCAGCAGTTATGGAGGGGGCGTAGCTGAAGCTTTCTTT
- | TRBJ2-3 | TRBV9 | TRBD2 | CASSSRRLAEASTDTQYF | TGTGCCAGCAGCTCCCGGAGGCTAGCGGAAGCTAGCACAGATACGCAGTATTTT
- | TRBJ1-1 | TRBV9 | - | CASSPYQRGNTEAFF | TGTGCCAGCAGCCCATACCAAAGGGGGAACACTGAAGCTTTCTTT
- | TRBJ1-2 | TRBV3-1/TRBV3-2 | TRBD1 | CASSRGTGVPGYTF | TGTGCCAGCAGCCGCGGGACAGGGGTACCCGGCTACACCTTC
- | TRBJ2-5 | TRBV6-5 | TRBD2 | CASSSGRWETQYF | TGTGCCAGCTCTAGCGGGAGATGGGAGACCCAGTACTTC
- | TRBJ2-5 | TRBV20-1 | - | CSARGETQYF | TGCAGTGCTAGGGGAGAGACCCAGTACTTC
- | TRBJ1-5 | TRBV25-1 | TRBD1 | CASSPTGGYQPQHF | TGTGCCAGCAGTCCTACAGGGGGCTATCAGCCCCAGCATTTT